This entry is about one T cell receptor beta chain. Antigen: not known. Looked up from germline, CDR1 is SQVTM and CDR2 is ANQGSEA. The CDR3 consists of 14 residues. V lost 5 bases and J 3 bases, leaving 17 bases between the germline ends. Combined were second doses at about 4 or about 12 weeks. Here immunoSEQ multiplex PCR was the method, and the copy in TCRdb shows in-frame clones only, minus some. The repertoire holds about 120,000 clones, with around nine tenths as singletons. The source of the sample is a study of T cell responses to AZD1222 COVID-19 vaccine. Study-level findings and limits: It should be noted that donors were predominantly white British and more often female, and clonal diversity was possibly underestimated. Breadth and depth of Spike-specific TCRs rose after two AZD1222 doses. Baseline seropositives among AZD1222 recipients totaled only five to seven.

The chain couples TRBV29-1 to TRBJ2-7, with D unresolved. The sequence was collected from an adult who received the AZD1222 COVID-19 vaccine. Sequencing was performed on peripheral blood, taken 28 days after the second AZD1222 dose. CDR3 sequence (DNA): TGCAGCGTTCAGCAAGGGCCGGGTGGCTACGAGCAGTACTTC. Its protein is CSVQQGPGGYEQYF.